This TCR beta chain originates from a study of T cell responses to AZD1222 COVID-19 vaccine. General study findings and limits: Two doses of AZD1222 preceded a rise in Spike-specific TCR breadth and depth.

The CDR3 consists of 14 residues. With 4 bases removed from V and 6 bases from J, the gap between germline ends came to 13 bases. The V gene's germline CDR1 is MDHEN and CDR2 SYDVKM. With regard to this clone: Its antigen is currently unknown.

Profiling relied on immunoSEQ multiplex PCR, and the TCRdb table lists in-frame clones only, not all of them. The table has 100,000 to 150,000 clones, around 89% seen once. The sample was peripheral blood, taken on day 0 of AZD1222 vaccination. The sequence was collected from an adult in good health. The rearrangement uses TRBV28 and TRBJ2-4; TRBD1 or TRBD2 may be the D gene (5 bases each). The CDR3 spells CASSSPGAGNIQYF. The CDR3 DNA reads as TGTGCCAGCAGTTCCCCCGGGGCTGGAAACATTCAGTACTTC.